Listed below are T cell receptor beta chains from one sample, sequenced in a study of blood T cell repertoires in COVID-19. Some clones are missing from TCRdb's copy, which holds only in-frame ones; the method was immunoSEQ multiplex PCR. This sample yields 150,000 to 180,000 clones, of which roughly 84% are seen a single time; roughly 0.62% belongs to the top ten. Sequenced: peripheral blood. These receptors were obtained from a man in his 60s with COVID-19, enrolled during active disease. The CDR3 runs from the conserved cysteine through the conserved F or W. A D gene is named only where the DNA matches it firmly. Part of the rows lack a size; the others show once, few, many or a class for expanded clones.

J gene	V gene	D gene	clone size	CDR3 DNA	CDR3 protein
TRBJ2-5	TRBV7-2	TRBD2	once	TGTGCCAGCAGCAGGACTAGCGCAAAGAGGGAGACCCAGTACTTC	CASSRTSAKRETQYF
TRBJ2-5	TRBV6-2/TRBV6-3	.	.	TGTGCCAGCAGTTACTCGTATGGCCTCGGGGAGACCCAGTACTTC	CASSYSYGLGETQYF
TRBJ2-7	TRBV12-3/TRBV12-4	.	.	TGTGCCAGCAGCCCTCTCAGTGGCGAGCAGTACTTC	CASSPLSGEQYF
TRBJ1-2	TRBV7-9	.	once	TGTGCCAGCAGCTTAGGGTCCAGCGTCTATGGCTACACCTTC	CASSLGSSVYGYTF
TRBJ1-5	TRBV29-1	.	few	TGCAGCGTTGAATTCCCGGACAAGGGCCCCCTTCTGCATTTT	CSVEFPDKGPLLHF
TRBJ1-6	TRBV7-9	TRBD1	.	TGTGCCAGCAGCCGAGGGACAGGGGGGCTGTTGAATTCACCCCTCCACTTT	CASSRGTGGLLNSPLHF
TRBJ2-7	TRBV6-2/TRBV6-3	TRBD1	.	TGTGCCAGCAGTTACCAAGGGACAGGGTCCTACGAGCAGTACTTC	CASSYQGTGSYEQYF
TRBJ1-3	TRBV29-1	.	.	TGCAGCGTATCGACTGCGGACAGCGGCGGAAACACCATATATTTT	CSVSTADSGGNTIYF
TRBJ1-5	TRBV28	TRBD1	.	TGTGCCAGCAGCCCCGTGGACAGGGATTCTCAGCCCCAGCATTTT	CASSPVDRDSQPQHF
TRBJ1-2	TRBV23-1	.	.	TGCGCCAGCGGACAACAGGGACGTAATGGCTACACCTTC	CASGQQGRNGYTF
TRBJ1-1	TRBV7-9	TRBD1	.	TGTGCCAGCAGGCGCAGGACAGGCCAAGCTTTCTTT	CASRRRTGQAFF
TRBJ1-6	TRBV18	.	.	TGTGCCAGCTCACCACTGGGGGGAGATTCACCCCTCCACTTT	CASSPLGGDSPLHF
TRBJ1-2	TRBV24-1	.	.	TGTGCCACCACCAGGGGCGCTGGCTATGGCTACACCTTC	CATTRGAGYGYTF
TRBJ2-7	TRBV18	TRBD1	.	TGTGCCAGCTCCCGACAGGGGGCTAATGGCGAGCAGTACTTC	CASSRQGANGEQYF
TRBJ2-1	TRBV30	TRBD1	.	TGTGCCTGGACCCGCAGCCCTACCGGGACAGGGAAAGTTGGGCTAACGAATGAGCAGTTCTTC	CAWTRSPTGTGKVGLTNEQFF
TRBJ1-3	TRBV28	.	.	TGTGCCATTCGCCGAGCGGGGAACTCTGGAAACACCATATATTTT	CAIRRAGNSGNTIYF
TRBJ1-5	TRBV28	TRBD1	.	TGTGCCAGCAGTCTCGGGGGACAGGGCCGCAATCAGCCCCAGCATTTT	CASSLGGQGRNQPQHF
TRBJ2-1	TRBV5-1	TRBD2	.	TGCGCCAGCAGCCGTCAGCGGGGCTCCTACAATGAGCAGTTCTTC	CASSRQRGSYNEQFF
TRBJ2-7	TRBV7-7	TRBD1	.	TGTGCTAGCAGCCCATGGACAGGCAGGGCACCGAGCGAGCAGTACTTC	CASSPWTGRAPSEQYF
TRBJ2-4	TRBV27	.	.	TGTGCCAGCAGGAGGGGGAACGGCAAAAACATTCAGTACTTC	CASRRGNGKNIQYF
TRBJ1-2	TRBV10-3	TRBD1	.	TGTGCCATCAAACGGGACAGTTCGACGTTGGGCTACACCTTC	CAIKRDSSTLGYTF
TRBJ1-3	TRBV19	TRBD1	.	TGTGCCAGTAGCTACAGGGGGTCTGGTGGAAACACCATATATTTT	CASSYRGSGGNTIYF
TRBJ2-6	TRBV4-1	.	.	TGCGCCAGCAGCCAAGACTCCGACAGGCCTCCCTCTGGGGCCAACGTCCTGACTTTC	CASSQDSDRPPSGANVLTF
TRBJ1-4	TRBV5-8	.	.	TGTGCCAGCAGCTCCCCTAGGGGGGGAACTAATGAAAAACTGTTTTTT	CASSSPRGGTNEKLFF